These 32 T cell receptor beta chains came from one sample sequenced in a study of cytomegalovirus exposure and HLA in healthy donors. This PCR relied on a set of 60 Vbeta primers and 13 Jbeta primers. Some clones are missing from TCRdb's copy, which holds only in-frame ones; the method was immunoSEQ multiplex PCR. The sample has 100,000 to 150,000 clones, roughly 88% seen once; the top ten hold 1.5% to 2%. What was sequenced was PBMCs. These receptors all come from a boy between 10 and 17 years old in good health and CMV-seronegative.

This clone showed up just once. The gene calls are TRBV4-2 and TRBJ2-2, with a tentative D call TRBD2 (6 bases). The V end lost 3 bases, the J end lost 1 base, and 9 bases lay between the germline ends. This CDR3 is 15 amino acids long. Germline CDR1 is LGHNA and CDR2 is YNFKEQ. The CDR3 DNA reads as TGTGCCAGCAGCCAGAGAGCGGGGAACACCGGGGAGCTGTTTTTT. Encoded protein: CASSQRAGNTGELFF.

V usage is TRBV6-4 and J usage is TRBJ1-2, with TRBD1 matching 9 bases. Germline V gene data show CDR1 as MRHNA and CDR2 as SNTAGT. Trimming at V came to 4 bases and at J to 6 bases, leaving 15 bases not matched to a gene. This CDR3 region has 17 residues. As DNA, the CDR3 is TGTGCCAGCAGTGTTACGGGGACAGGGCCAAAATTCGATGGCTACACCTTC. This gives the protein CASSVTGTGPKFDGYTF.

CDR3 sequence: CASSLQGRGDYYEQYF. CDR3 nucleotides: TGTGCCAGCAGCTTACAGGGTCGCGGTGATTACTACGAGCAGTACTTC. The chain joins TRBV7-2 to TRBJ2-7; maybe TRBD1 (5 bases). The CDR3 length is 16 residues. Germline V lookup: CDR1 SGHTA, CDR2 FQGNSA. Trimming removed 2 bases at V and 3 bases at J, with 17 bases between.

V usage is TRBV7-6 and J usage is TRBJ2-3; no firm D call. The germline gives CDR1 SGHVS, CDR2 FNYEAQ. This CDR3 region has 15 residues. Trimming took 2 bases from V and 0 from J, leaving 9 bases between them. DNA of the CDR3: TGTGCCAGCAGCTTAATTGCGGAAAGCACAGATACGCAGTATTTT. Encoded protein: CASSLIAESTDTQYF. Supplemented by reference TRBV7-6 and TRBJ2-3, the full variable domain reads GAGVSQSPRYKVTKRGQDVALRCDPISGHVSLYWYRQALGQGPEFLTYFNYEAQQDKSGLPNDRFSAERPEGSISTLTIQRTEQRDSAMYRCASSLIAESTDTQYFGPGTRLTVL.

This chain links TRBV5-1 with TRBJ2-1; TRBD2 agrees at 12 bases. CDR3 length: 15 residues. V was pared by 4 bases and J by 8 bases, with 7 bases of the junction left unmatched. Germline values: CDR1 SGHRS, CDR2 YFSETQ. The CDR3 region is CASSGTLAGGDEQFF. The CDR3 DNA sequence: TGCGCCAGCAGCGGTACTCTAGCGGGAGGGGATGAGCAGTTCTTC.

CDR3 sequence: CASSLRSSSLVTEAFF. CDR3 nucleotide sequence: TGTGCCAGCAGCTTACGGTCTTCAAGTTTGGTCACTGAAGCTTTCTTT. J is TRBJ1-1 and V is TRBV7-9; D not certain. The V gene lost 2 bases and the J gene lost 4 bases, with 17 bases spanning the gap. CDR3 length: 16 residues. The germline V gene encodes CDR1 SEHNR and CDR2 FQNEAQ (reference sequence). The full variable domain, its missing parts supplied by reference TRBV7-9 and TRBJ1-1, is DTGVSQNPRHKITKRGQNVTFRCDPISEHNRLYWYRQTLGQGPEFLTYFQNEAQLEKSRLLSDRFSAERPKGSFSTLEIQRTEQGDSAMYLCASSLRSSSLVTEAFFGQGTRLTVV.

The chain recombines TRBV19 with TRBJ2-7, with TRBD2 matching over 10 bases. Germline CDR1 is LNHDA and CDR2 is SQIVND (reference sequence). The CDR3 runs to 14 residues. The V segment lost 4 bases and the J segment 5 bases; nucleotides outside the gene matches: 5. The CDR3 DNA sequence: TGTGCCAGTAGTACCCTAGCGGGAGTCCACGAGCAGTACTTC. This encodes CASSTLAGVHEQYF.

V is TRBV5-1 and J is TRBJ1-2; weak D call: TRBD1 (5 bases). V was shortened by 0 bases and J by 1 base, with 10 bases between the two germline ends. In germline, CDR1 is SGHRS, CDR2 YFSETQ. The CDR3 has 15 residues. CDR3: CASSLAGSDNYGYTF. CDR3 in DNA: TGCGCCAGCAGCTTGGCAGGGTCAGATAACTATGGCTACACCTTC.

The chain uses TRBV9 and TRBJ2-1; TRBD2 agrees at 10 bases. The ends lost 2 bases at V and 6 bases at J; junction bases unmatched: 17. Germline-derived CDR1 and CDR2 are SGDLS and YYNGEE. The CDR3 is made up of 19 amino acids. CDR3 sequence (DNA): TGTGCCAGCAGCGTTTCGGGAGGGACTAGCGAGATGGTGGGCAATGAGCAGTTCTTC. This codes for CASSVSGGTSEMVGNEQFF.

This clone was recorded a few times. The V and J genes are TRBV5-5 and TRBJ1-1; D gene ambiguous. V was cut by 0 bases and J by 3 bases, with 9 bases left in between. The CDR3 is 14 amino acids. Germline-derived CDR1 and CDR2 are SGHKS and YYEKEE (reference sequence). The CDR3 reads CASSLGAMYTEAFF. For the CDR3, the DNA is TGTGCCAGCAGCTTGGGAGCGATGTACACTGAAGCTTTCTTT.

The chain uses TRBV2 and TRBJ1-2; a weak D match, TRBD1 (6 bases). The ends were cut back, 6 bases at V and 8 bases at J, with 7 bases in the middle. The CDR3 sequence is 10 residues long. Germline V gene lookup returns CDR1 SNHLY and CDR2 FYNNEI. In nucleotides, the CDR3 is TGTGCCAGCAGAGACAGGGGCTACACCTTC. It encodes CASRDRGYTF.

This sequence joins TRBV4-1 and TRBJ2-2, with TRBD2 identical over 11 bases. The CDR3 is 16 amino acids. Trimming removed 3 bases from V and 5 bases from J; junction bases left unmatched: 5. The germline V gene has CDR1 MGHRA and CDR2 YSYEKL. CDR3: CASSHSGGAWTGELFF. The CDR3 bases are TGCGCCAGCAGCCATAGCGGGGGGGCGTGGACCGGGGAGCTGTTTTTT.

This rearrangement joins TRBV29-1 to TRBJ2-1, with 10 bases lining up with TRBD1. CDR3 length: 13 amino acids. V lost 3 bases, J lost 10 bases, and 6 bases stayed unmatched. Germline CDR1 is SQVTM and CDR2 is ANQGSEA. CDR3 amino acids: CSVDGQGVKEQFF. DNA for the CDR3: TGCAGCGTTGATGGACAGGGGGTTAAGGAGCAGTTCTTC.

This clone was picked up one time. J is TRBJ2-3 and V is TRBV7-3, with D possibly being TRBD2 (6 bases). The CDR3 is 14 amino acids. The germline CDR1 and CDR2 sequences are SGHTA and FQGTGA. Trimming left V 2 bases short and J 9 bases short, with 15 bases between. The CDR3 nucleotides read TGTGCCAGCAGCTTAGGGGGGAACGCGGAGACGCAGTATTTT. Translation gives CASSLGGNAETQYF.

J is TRBJ2-2 and V is TRBV6-1, with 9 bases identical to TRBD1. CDR3 size: 15 residues. The trim removed 2 bases at V and 3 bases at J, leaving 1 base unmatched. CDR1 MNHNS and CDR2 SASEGT come from the germline V gene. CDR3 residues: CASSERTGDTGELFF. In DNA, the CDR3 is TGTGCCAGCAGTGAAAGGACAGGGGACACCGGGGAGCTGTTTTTT.

V gene TRBV18 combines with J gene TRBJ1-5, with D maybe TRBD1 (6 bases). The CDR3 consists of 13 residues. The germline V gene has CDR1 KGHSH and CDR2 LQKENI. Trimming took 5 bases from V and 4 from J, leaving 9 bases between them. CDR3 DNA: TGTGCCAGCTCAAAGGACAGAAATCAGCCCCAGCATTTT. This gives the protein CASSKDRNQPQHF.

The V call is TRBV19, the J call TRBJ2-7, with TRBD1 matching over 10 bases. This CDR3 has 15 amino acids. Germline lookup yields CDR1 LNHDA and CDR2 SQIVND (reference sequence). V gave up 5 bases and J gave up 7 bases; unmatched junction bases: 11. CDR3 DNA: TGTGCCAGTAGTCCGGTGACAGGGGGCTTAGCTGAGCAGTACTTC. Its protein product is CASSPVTGGLAEQYF.

The chain joins TRBV4-2 to TRBJ1-4; TRBD1 matches 7 bases. This CDR3 has 16 residues. V shed 0 bases, J shed 5 bases, and the junction held 6 bases outside the gene matches. Germline CDR1 reads LGHNA; CDR2 reads YNFKEQ. CDR3 nucleotide sequence: TGTGCCAGCAGCCAAGATCTCGTGACAGGGAATGAAAAACTGTTTTTT. It codes for CASSQDLVTGNEKLFF.

The chain joins TRBV30 to TRBJ2-7; 12 bases fit TRBD2. V lost 1 base, J lost 2 bases, and 6 bases stayed unmatched. Germline CDR1 reads GTSNPN; CDR2 reads SVGIG (reference sequence). This CDR3 is built from 16 residues. The CDR3 DNA follows: TGTGCCTGGAGTGCTGATCCTAGCGGGAGGGCCTACGAGCAGTACTTC. Amino acid sequence: CAWSADPSGRAYEQYF. The variable domain in full, completed from reference TRBV30 and TRBJ2-7, reads SQTIHQWPATLVQPVGSPLSLECTVEGTSNPNLYWYRQAAGRGLQLLFYSVGIGQISSEVPQNLSASRPQDRQFILSSKKLLLSDSGFYLCAWSADPSGRAYEQYFGPGTRLTVT.

The genes are TRBV18 and TRBJ1-5, with D hard to call. The CDR3 sequence is 13 residues long. Germline V CDR1 and CDR2: KGHSH, LQKENI. The germline V and J ends were trimmed by 3 bases and 6 bases, with 9 bases remaining between them. CDR3 sequence (DNA): TGTGCCAGCTCACCTGACCCAGGTCAGCCCCAGCATTTT. Translated, it gives CASSPDPGQPQHF. Full variable domain (rest looked up from reference TRBV18 and TRBJ1-5): NAGVMQNPRHLVRRRGQEARLRCSPMKGHSHVYWYRQLPEEGLKFMVYLQKENIIDESGMPKERFSAEFPKEGPSILRIQQVVRGDSAAYFCASSPDPGQPQHFGDGTRLSIL.

Note on this clone: The junction departs from the called germline gene at one end, perhaps through a read error. The chain recombines TRBV7-7 with TRBJ2-5; 13 bases match TRBD2. The CDR3 is 19 amino acids. CDR1 and CDR2 from the germline V gene are SSHAT and FNYEAQ (reference sequence). The chain's CDR3 is CASSLGTSGIRVGQETQYF. Here the CDR3 DNA reads TGTGCTAGCAGCCTCGGGACTAGCGGGATCCGTGTGGGACAAGAGACCCAGTACTTC.

The chain recombines TRBV7-3 with TRBJ2-3, with 10 bases matching TRBD2. The germline V gene has CDR1 SGHTA and CDR2 FQGTGA. The CDR3 covers 15 residues. The V gene end was trimmed by 5 bases and the J gene end by 3 bases; junction bases not matched to a gene: 5. The CDR3: CASSPALAGTDTQYF. CDR3 DNA: TGTGCCAGCAGCCCCGCACTAGCGGGGACAGATACGCAGTATTTT. Based on the CDR3 plus reference TRBV7-3 and TRBJ2-3, the full variable domain is GAGVSQTPSNKVTEKGKYVELRCDPISGHTALYWYRQSLGQGPEFLIYFQGTGAADDSGLPNDRFFAVRPEGSVSTLKIQRTERGDSAVYLCASSPALAGTDTQYFGPGTRLTVL.

J is TRBJ2-3 and V is TRBV5-8; 10 bases agree with TRBD1. The CDR3 runs to 16 residues. The ends lost 0 bases at V and 4 bases at J; junction bases unmatched: 5. Germline V CDR1 and CDR2: SGHTS, YDEGEE. The CDR3 reads CASSLGDRGQADTQYF. The CDR3, as DNA: TGTGCCAGCAGCTTGGGAGACAGGGGGCAGGCAGATACGCAGTATTTT.

This clone occurred a few times. The J gene is TRBJ2-7, the V gene TRBV5-4, with D perhaps matching TRBD2 (6 bases). The CDR3 consists of 14 residues. V lost 4 bases and J 4 bases, leaving 15 bases between the germline ends. Germline V lookup: CDR1 SGHNT, CDR2 YYREEE (reference sequence). As DNA, the CDR3 is TGTGCCAGCAGCCACCCCGGGGGACGTTACGAGCAGTACTTC. It encodes CASSHPGGRYEQYF.

The CDR3 protein is CASSRGQGLNQPQHF. The CDR3 DNA reads TGTGCCAGCAGCCGCGGACAGGGGCTAAATCAGCCCCAGCATTTT. The rearrangement uses TRBV5-6 and TRBJ1-5; TRBD1 agrees at 9 bases. The CDR3 has 15 amino acids. The J segment lost 4 bases and the V segment lost 4 bases, leaving 6 bases of the junction unmatched. Germline assignment: CDR1 SGHDT and CDR2 YYEEEE. Full variable domain (missing parts from reference TRBV5-6 and TRBJ1-5): DAGVTQSPTHLIKTRGQQVTLRCSPKSGHDTVSWYQQALGQGPQFIFQYYEEEERQRGNFPDRFSGHQFPNYSSELNVNALLLGDSALYLCASSRGQGLNQPQHFGDGTRLSIL.

V and J are TRBV27 and TRBJ2-1; D is unresolved. The CDR3 contains 18 residues. Trimming took 3 bases from V and 0 from J, leaving 18 bases between them. Germline assignment: CDR1 MNHEY and CDR2 SMNVEV (reference sequence). CDR3 DNA: TGTGCCAGCAGTTTTGCCCCCACTTTAACGAGCTCCTACAATGAGCAGTTCTTC. The encoded protein is CASSFAPTLTSSYNEQFF.

This chain links TRBV4-2 with TRBJ2-1; 9 positions agree with TRBD2. With V trimmed by 3 bases and J by 8 bases, 14 bases remained unmatched. CDR1 and CDR2 from the germline V gene are LGHNA and YNFKEQ. This CDR3 contains 17 residues. The CDR3 here is CASSQPPLAGGQYEQFF. CDR3 DNA: TGTGCCAGCAGCCAGCCCCCACTGGCGGGGGGGCAGTATGAGCAGTTCTTC.

V usage is TRBV7-3 and J usage is TRBJ2-3; 7 nucleotides line up with TRBD2. The germline V gene has CDR1 SGHTA and CDR2 FQGTGA. V dropped 5 bases and J dropped 0; count of bases not matched to a gene: 8. The CDR3 length is 16 residues. CDR3 DNA sequence: TGTGCCAGCAGCGCCTGGGTACTAGCGAGCACAGATACGCAGTATTTT. This sequence encodes CASSAWVLASTDTQYF.

Written as DNA, the CDR3 is TGTGCCAGCAGCGTAGGGGGTAGCGGGAGGGACAATGAGCAGTTCTTC. Amino acid sequence: CASSVGGSGRDNEQFF. The rearrangement uses TRBV9 and TRBJ2-1; 11 bases align to TRBD2. Germline V gene sequence: CDR1 SGDLS, CDR2 YYNGEE. The junction had 4 bases not matched to a gene; V was cut back by 0 bases and J by 5 bases. This CDR3 has 16 residues.

This clone was detected once. The gene calls are TRBV7-9 and TRBJ2-1, with 14 bases identical to TRBD2. The germline V gene encodes CDR1 SEHNR and CDR2 FQNEAQ (reference sequence). V dropped 3 bases and J dropped 9; count of bases not matched to a gene: 7. The CDR3 loop spans 16 amino acids. The CDR3, as DNA: TGTGCCAGCAGCTTGACCGGGACTAGCGGGAGAGGTGAGCAGTTCTTC. This gives the protein CASSLTGTSGRGEQFF. Drawing the rest from reference TRBV7-9 and TRBJ2-1, the complete variable domain is DTGVSQNPRHKITKRGQNVTFRCDPISEHNRLYWYRQTLGQGPEFLTYFQNEAQLEKSRLLSDRFSAERPKGSFSTLEIQRTEQGDSAMYLCASSLTGTSGRGEQFFGPGTRLTVL.

The rearrangement uses TRBV7-9 and TRBJ2-2; the D gene is possibly TRBD1 (5 bases). This CDR3 has 14 residues. V shed 4 bases and J shed 6 bases, with 12 bases lying between them. CDR1 and CDR2 from the germline V gene are SEHNR and FQNEAQ (reference sequence). The chain's CDR3 is CASSSPGKSGELFF. The CDR3 nucleotides are TGTGCCAGCAGCTCGCCAGGGAAGTCCGGGGAGCTGTTTTTT.

The V call is TRBV10-2, the J call TRBJ2-3; D unclear. Germline V CDR1 and CDR2: WSHSY, SAAADI. Between the trimmed V and J ends, which lost 5 bases and 3 bases, there was a span of 15 bases. There are 15 residues in the CDR3. The CDR3 DNA is TGCGCCAGCAGTTCGCGGATGTTACGGACAGATACGCAGTATTTT. Encoded protein: CASSSRMLRTDTQYF.